This entry describes one T cell receptor (beta chain). Its antigen is not known. The junction does not match germline at one end; this may be a read error. The data stem from a study of cytomegalovirus exposure and HLA in healthy donors. General study results and limits: Through in vitro validation, a few CMV-associated chains were shown to be specific for CMV antigens.

There are 18 residues in the CDR3. Germline CDR1 is SEHNR and CDR2 is FQNEAQ (reference sequence). It was with 60 Vbeta and 13 Jbeta primers that the PCR ran. Assay: immunoSEQ multiplex PCR; the TCRdb copy retains only in-frame clones and omits some. There are approximately 180,000 clones in the sample; about 86% occur only once, and under 2.5% lies in the top ten. The TCR sequence derives from a woman in her thirties in good health and CMV-seronegative. V and J are TRBV7-9 and TRBJ2-7; 9 bases fit TRBD1. The sequencing sample was made of PBMCs. The DNA of the CDR3 is TGTTCCAGCAGCTTAGCGGAAGGCTTCCGGGACAGGGAATACGAGCAGTACTTC. It yields the protein CSSSLAEGFRDREYEQYF.